The sample holds many counts of the clone carrying this T cell receptor beta chain. The data are from a study of T-cell reconstitution after alpha-beta-depleted transplantation in children. TCRbeta library construction was performed incorporating unique molecular identifiers. TCRdb used MiXCR to reprocess the PCR reads, holding one entry per CDR3 protein. The sample carries 200,000 to 300,000 distinct CDR3 sequences, 12% recorded once. Trimming cost V 4 bases and J 0 bases, with 13 bases left between them. CDR3 size: 15 residues. CDR1 and CDR2 from the germline V gene are MNHEY and SMNVEV (reference sequence).

The source is a human donor who donated a stem cell graft to a child with acute lymphoblastic leukemia. Here the sequenced sample was PBMCs from the stem cell graft donor, taken from the stem cell graft. V and J are TRBV27 and TRBJ2-7; D might be TRBD1 or TRBD2, each matching 7 bases. The CDR3 protein is CASSYRGGGSYEQYF. The CDR3 DNA is TGTGCCAGCAGTTACAGGGGCGGGGGCTCCTACGAGCAGTACTTC.